This T cell receptor beta chain was sequenced for a study of response to subunit inactivated influenza vaccine. The CDR3 is made up of 15 amino acids. Germline V gene lookup returns CDR1 SQVTM and CDR2 ANQGSEA. The ends lost 0 bases at V and 5 bases at J; junction bases unmatched: 8. MiXCR, run by TCRdb on the RT-PCR reads, gives a single entry per CDR3 protein. The data show approximately 570,000 distinct CDR3 sequences, about 7.6% seen once. Concerning this clonotype itself: As yet, its antigen is unknown.

Study-level findings and limits: T cells newly recruited by each seasonal influenza vaccination are few, the authors suggested.

This specimen consisted of PBMCs from blood, obtained 23 months after vaccination. The rearrangement joins TRBV29-1 to TRBJ2-5, with 8 bases lining up with TRBD2. This TCR derives from a man aged 45 to 75 who received an inactivated influenza vaccine. The CDR3 protein is CSVEDSGGATETQYF. CDR3 nucleotides: TGCAGCGTTGAAGATTCCGGGGGGGCCACGGAGACCCAGTACTTC.